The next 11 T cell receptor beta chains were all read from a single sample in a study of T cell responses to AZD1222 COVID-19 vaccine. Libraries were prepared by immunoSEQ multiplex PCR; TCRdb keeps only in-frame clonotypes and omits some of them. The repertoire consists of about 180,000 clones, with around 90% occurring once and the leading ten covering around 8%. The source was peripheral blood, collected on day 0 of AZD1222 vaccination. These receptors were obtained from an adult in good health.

CDR3: CASSFQNRPGELFF. CDR3 sequence (DNA): TGTGCCAGCAGCTTCCAAAACAGGCCCGGGGAGCTGTTTTTT. This chain uses TRBV5-4 with TRBJ2-2, with D perhaps matching TRBD1 (5 bases). Germline V gene lookup returns CDR1 SGHNT and CDR2 YYREEE (reference sequence). This CDR3 is 14 amino acids long. Trimming removed 2 bases from V and 6 bases from J, with 11 bases in between.

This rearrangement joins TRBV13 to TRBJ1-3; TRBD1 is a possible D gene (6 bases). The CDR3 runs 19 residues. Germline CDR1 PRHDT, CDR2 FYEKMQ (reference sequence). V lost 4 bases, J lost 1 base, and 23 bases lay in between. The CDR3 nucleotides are TGTGCCAGCAGCTCCGTTCGGGTTTCGGGGGCTAAGTCTGGAAACACCATATATTTT. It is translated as CASSSVRVSGAKSGNTIYF.

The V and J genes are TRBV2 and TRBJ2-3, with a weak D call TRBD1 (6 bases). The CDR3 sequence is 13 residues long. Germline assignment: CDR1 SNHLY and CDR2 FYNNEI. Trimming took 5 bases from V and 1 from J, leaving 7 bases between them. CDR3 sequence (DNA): TGTGCCAGCAGTCGGACAGGCACAGATACGCAGTATTTT. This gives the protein CASSRTGTDTQYF.

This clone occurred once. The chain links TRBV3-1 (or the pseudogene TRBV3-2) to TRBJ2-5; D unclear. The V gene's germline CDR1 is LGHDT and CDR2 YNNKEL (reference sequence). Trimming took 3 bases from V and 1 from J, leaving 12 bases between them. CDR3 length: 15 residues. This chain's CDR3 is CASSHTNQIQETQYF. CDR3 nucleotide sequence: TGTGCCAGCAGCCACACCAACCAGATCCAAGAGACCCAGTACTTC.

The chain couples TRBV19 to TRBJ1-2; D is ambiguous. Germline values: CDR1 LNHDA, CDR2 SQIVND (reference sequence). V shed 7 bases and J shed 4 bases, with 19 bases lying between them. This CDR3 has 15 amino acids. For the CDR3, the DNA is TGTGCCAGTACTAATCGACCCCCAGAGACCTATGGCTACACCTTC. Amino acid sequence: CASTNRPPETYGYTF.

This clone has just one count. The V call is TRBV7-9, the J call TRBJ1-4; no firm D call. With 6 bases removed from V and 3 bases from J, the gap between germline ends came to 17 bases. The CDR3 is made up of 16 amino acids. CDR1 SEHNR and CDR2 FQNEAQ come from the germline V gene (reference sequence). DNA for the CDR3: TGTGCCAGCAGACCTCCATTCCGGGCCTCTAATGAAAAACTGTTTTTT. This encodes CASRPPFRASNEKLFF. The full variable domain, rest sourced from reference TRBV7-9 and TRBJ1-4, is DTGVSQNPRHKITKRGQNVTFRCDPISEHNRLYWYRQTLGQGPEFLTYFQNEAQLEKSRLLSDRFSAERPKGSFSTLEIQRTEQGDSAMYLCASRPPFRASNEKLFFGSGTQLSVL.

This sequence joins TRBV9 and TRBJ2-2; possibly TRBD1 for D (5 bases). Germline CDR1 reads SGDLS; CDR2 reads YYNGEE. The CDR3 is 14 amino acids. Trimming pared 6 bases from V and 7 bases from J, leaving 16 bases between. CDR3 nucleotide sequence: TGTGCCAGCACCCTCGACAGCGCAAGCGGGGAGCTGTTTTTT. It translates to CASTLDSASGELFF.

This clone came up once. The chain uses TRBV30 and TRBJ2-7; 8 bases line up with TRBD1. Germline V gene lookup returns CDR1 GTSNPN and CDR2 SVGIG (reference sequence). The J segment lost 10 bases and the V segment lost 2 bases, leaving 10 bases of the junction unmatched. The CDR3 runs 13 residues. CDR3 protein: CAWSHLRDRLQYF. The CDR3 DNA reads TGTGCCTGGAGTCACCTCCGGGACAGGCTTCAGTACTTC.

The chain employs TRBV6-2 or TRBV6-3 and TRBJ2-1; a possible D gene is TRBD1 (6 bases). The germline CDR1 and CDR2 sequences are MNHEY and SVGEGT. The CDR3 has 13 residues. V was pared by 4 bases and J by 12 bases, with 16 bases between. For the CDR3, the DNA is TGTGCCAGCAGTTGGGGCACAGGGTCGGGGCAGTTCTTC. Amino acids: CASSWGTGSGQFF.

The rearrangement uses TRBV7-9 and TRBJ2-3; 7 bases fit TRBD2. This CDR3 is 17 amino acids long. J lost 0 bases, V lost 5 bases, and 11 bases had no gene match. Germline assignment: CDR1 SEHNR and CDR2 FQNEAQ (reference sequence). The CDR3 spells CASSGPRSGVSTDTQYF. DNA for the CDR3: TGTGCCAGCAGCGGGCCCAGGAGCGGGGTCAGCACAGATACGCAGTATTTT. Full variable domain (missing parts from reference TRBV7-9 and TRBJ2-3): DTGVSQNPRHKITKRGQNVTFRCDPISEHNRLYWYRQTLGQGPEFLTYFQNEAQLEKSRLLSDRFSAERPKGSFSTLEIQRTEQGDSAMYLCASSGPRSGVSTDTQYFGPGTRLTVL.

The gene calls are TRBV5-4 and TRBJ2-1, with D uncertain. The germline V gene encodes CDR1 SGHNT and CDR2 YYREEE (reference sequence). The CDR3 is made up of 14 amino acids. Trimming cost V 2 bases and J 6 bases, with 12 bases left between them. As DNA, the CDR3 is TGTGCCAGCAGCTTTAGCCCCGAGGCCAATGAGCAGTTCTTC. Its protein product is CASSFSPEANEQFF.